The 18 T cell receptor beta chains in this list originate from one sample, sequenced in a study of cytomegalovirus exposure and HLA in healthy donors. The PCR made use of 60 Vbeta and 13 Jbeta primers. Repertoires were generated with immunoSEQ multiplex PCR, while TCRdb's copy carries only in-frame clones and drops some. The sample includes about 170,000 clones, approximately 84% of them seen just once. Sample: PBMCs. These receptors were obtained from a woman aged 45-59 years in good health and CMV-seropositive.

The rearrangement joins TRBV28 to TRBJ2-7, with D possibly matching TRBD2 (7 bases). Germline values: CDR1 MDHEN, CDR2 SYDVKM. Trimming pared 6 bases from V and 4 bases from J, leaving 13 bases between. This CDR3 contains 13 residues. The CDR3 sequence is CASRSGTLYEQYF. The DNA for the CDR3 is TGTGCCAGCAGGAGCGGGACACTTTACGAGCAGTACTTC.

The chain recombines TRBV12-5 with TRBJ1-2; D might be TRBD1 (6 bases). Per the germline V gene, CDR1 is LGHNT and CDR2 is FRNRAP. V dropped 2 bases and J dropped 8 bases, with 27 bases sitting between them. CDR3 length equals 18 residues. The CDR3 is CASGLRYPGDRSMSGYTF. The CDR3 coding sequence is TGTGCTAGTGGTTTGCGTTACCCAGGAGACAGGTCTATGTCGGGCTACACCTTC.

CDR3 DNA sequence: TGCGCCAGCAGCCAAGGAAACAGCCGTCCCGAAAAACTGTTTTTT. It yields the protein CASSQGNSRPEKLFF. The chain recombines TRBV4-3 with TRBJ1-4; D remains unclear. V lost 1 base, J lost 8 bases, and 14 bases lay in between. CDR1 and CDR2 (germline): LGHNA, YSLEER. This CDR3 contains 15 residues.

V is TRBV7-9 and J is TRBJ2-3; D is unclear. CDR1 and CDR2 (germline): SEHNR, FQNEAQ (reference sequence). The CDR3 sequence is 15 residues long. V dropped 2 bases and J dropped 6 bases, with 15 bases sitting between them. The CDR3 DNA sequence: TGTGCCAGCAGCTTAACGTCAAGCTCATCGGATACGCAGTATTTT. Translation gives CASSLTSSSSDTQYF.

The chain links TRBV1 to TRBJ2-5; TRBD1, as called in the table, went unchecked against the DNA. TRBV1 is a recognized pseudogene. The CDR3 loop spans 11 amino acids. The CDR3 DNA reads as TGTACGGGACAGTCCCAAGAGACCCAGTACTTC. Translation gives CTGQSQETQYF.

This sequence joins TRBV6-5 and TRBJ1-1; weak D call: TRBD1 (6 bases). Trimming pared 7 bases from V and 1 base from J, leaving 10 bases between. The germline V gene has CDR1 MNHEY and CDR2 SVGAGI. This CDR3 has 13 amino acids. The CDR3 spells CASTGQWNTEAFF. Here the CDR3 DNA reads TGTGCCAGCACCGGACAGTGGAACACTGAAGCTTTCTTT.

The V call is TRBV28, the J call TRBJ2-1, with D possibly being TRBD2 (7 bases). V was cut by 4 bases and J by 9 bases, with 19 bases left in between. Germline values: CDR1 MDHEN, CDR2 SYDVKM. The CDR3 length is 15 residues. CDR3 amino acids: CASSSHGGGEGEQFF. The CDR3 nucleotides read TGTGCCAGCAGTTCCCATGGGGGGGGCGAGGGTGAGCAGTTCTTC.

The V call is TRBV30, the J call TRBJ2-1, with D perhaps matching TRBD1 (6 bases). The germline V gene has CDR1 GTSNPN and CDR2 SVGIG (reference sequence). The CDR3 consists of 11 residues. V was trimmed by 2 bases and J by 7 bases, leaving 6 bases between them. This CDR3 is CAWSRGNEQFF. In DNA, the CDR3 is TGTGCCTGGAGTAGGGGGAATGAGCAGTTCTTC.

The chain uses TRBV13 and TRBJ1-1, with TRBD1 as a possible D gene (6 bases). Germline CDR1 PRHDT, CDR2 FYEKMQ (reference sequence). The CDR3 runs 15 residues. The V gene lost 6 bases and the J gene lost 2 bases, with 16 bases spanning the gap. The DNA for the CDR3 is TGTGCCAGCAGAATAACTCGAGGGGGTAACACTGAAGCTTTCTTT. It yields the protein CASRITRGGNTEAFF.

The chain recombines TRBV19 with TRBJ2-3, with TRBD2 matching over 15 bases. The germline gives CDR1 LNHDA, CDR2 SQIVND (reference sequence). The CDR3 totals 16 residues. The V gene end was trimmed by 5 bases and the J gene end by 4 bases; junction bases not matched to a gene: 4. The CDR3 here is CASSWTSGGAADTQYF. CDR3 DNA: TGTGCCAGTAGTTGGACTAGCGGGGGGGCAGCAGATACGCAGTATTTT.

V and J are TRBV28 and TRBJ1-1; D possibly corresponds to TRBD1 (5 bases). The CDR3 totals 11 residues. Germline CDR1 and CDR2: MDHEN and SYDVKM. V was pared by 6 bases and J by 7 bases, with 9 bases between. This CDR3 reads CASSRGGEAFF. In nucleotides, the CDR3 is TGTGCCAGCAGCCGGGGGGGTGAAGCTTTCTTT.

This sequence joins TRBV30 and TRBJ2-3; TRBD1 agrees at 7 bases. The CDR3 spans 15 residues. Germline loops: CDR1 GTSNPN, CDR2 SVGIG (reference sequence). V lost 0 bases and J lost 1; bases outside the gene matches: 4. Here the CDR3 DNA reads TGTGCCTGGAGTGTACCGGGGACAGGCACAGATACGCAGTATTTT. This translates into CAWSVPGTGTDTQYF. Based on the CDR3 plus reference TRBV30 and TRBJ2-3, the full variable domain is SQTIHQWPATLVQPVGSPLSLECTVEGTSNPNLYWYRQAAGRGLQLLFYSVGIGQISSEVPQNLSASRPQDRQFILSSKKLLLSDSGFYLCAWSVPGTGTDTQYFGPGTRLTVL.

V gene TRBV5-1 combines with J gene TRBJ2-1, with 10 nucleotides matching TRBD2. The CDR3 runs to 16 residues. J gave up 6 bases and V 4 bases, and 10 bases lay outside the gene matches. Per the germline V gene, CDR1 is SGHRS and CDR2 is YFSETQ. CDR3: CASSNLLAGRSNEQFF. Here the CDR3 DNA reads TGCGCCAGCAGCAATCTACTAGCGGGAAGAAGCAATGAGCAGTTCTTC.

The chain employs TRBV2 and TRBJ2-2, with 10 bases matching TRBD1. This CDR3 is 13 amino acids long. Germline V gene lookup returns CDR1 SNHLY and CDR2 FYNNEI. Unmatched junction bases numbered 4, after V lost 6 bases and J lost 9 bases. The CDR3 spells CASSGQGGRELFF. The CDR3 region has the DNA TGTGCCAGCAGCGGACAGGGGGGGCGGGAGCTGTTTTTT.

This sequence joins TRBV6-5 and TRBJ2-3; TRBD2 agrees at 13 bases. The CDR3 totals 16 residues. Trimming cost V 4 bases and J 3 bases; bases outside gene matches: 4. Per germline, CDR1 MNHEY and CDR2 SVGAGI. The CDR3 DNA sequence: TGTGCCAGCAGTTCCCGGACTAGCGGGAGAACAGATACGCAGTATTTT. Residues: CASSSRTSGRTDTQYF.

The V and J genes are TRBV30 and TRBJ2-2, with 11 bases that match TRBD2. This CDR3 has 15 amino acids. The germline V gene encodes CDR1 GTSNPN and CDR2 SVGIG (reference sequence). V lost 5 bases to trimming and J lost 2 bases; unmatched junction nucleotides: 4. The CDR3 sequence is CAWFSGRVNTGELFF. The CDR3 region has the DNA TGTGCCTGGTTTAGCGGGAGGGTTAACACCGGGGAGCTGTTTTTT.

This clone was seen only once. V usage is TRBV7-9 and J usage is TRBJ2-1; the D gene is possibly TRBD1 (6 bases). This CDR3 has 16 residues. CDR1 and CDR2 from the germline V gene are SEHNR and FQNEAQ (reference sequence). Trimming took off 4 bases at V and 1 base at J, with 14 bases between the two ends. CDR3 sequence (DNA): TGTGCCAGCAGCTCACTGACAGGTGTATCCTACAATGAGCAGTTCTTC. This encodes CASSSLTGVSYNEQFF.

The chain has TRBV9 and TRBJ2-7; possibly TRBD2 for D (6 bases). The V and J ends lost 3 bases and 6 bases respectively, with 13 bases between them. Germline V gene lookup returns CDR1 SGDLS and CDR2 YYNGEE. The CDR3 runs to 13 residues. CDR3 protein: CASSAIDGSEQYF. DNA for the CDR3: TGTGCCAGCAGCGCTATCGACGGGAGCGAGCAGTACTTC.